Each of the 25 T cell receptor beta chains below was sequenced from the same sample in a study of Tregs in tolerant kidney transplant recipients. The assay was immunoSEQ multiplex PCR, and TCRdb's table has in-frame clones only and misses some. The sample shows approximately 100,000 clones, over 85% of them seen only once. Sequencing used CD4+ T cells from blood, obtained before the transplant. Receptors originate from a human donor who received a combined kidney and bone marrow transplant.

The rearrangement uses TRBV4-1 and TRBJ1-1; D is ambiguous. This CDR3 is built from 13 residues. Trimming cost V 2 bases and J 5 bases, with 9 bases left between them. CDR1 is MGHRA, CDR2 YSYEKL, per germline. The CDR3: CASSQPSGTEAFF. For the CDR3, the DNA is TGCGCCAGCAGCCAACCGTCGGGGACTGAAGCTTTCTTT.

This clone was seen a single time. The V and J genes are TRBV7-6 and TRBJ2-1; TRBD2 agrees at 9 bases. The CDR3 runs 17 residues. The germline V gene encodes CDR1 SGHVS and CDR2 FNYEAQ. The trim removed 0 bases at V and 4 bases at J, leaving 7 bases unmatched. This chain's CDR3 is CASSLAAGGGGYNEQFF. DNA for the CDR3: TGTGCCAGCAGCTTAGCGGCGGGGGGGGGCGGGTACAATGAGCAGTTCTTC.

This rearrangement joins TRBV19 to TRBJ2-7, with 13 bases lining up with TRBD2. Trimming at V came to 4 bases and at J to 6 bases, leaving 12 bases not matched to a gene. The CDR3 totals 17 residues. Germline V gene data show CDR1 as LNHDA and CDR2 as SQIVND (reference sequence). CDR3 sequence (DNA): TGTGCCAGTAGTACACTGGGACTAGCGGGACTCCAGGGCGAGCAGTACTTC. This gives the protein CASSTLGLAGLQGEQYF.

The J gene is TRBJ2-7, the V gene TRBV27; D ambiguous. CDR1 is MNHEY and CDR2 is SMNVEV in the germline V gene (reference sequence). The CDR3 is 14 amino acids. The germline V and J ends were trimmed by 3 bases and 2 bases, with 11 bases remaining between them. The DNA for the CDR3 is TGTGCCAGCAGTTTCGCGTCAGGTCCCTACGAGCAGTACTTC. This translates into CASSFASGPYEQYF.

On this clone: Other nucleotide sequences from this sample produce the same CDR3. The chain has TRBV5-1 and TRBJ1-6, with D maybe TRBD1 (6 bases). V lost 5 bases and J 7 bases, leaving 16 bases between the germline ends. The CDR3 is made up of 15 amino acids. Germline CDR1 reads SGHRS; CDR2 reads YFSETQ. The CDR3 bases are TGCGCCAGCAGGTCAGCCCAGGGGCGGAATTCACCCCTCCACTTT. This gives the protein CASRSAQGRNSPLHF.

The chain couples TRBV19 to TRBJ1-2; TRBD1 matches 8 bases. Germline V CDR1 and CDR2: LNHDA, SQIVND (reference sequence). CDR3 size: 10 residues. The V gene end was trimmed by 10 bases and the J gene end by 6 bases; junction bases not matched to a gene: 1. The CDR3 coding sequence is TGTGCCACAGGGGGCCATGGCTACACCTTC. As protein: CATGGHGYTF.

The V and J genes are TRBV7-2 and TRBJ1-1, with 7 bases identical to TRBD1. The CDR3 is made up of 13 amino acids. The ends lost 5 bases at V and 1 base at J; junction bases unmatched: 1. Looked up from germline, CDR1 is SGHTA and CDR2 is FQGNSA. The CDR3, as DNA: TGTGCCAGCAGCAGGGACAGGAACACTGAAGCTTTCTTT. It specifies CASSRDRNTEAFF.

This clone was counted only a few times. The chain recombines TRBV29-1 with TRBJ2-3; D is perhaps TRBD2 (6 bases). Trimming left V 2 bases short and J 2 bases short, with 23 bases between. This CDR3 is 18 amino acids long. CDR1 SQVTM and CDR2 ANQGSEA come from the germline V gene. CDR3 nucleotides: TGCAGCGTTGAACGGGGAGGCTACCCCCTAAATCACACAGATACGCAGTATTTT. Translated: CSVERGGYPLNHTDTQYF.

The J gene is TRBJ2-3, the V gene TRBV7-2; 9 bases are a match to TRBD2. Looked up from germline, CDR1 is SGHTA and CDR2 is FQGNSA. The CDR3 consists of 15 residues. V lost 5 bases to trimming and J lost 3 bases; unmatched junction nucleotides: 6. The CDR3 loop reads CASSPSGRRTDTQYF. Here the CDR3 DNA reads TGTGCCAGCAGCCCCAGCGGGAGGCGAACAGATACGCAGTATTTT.

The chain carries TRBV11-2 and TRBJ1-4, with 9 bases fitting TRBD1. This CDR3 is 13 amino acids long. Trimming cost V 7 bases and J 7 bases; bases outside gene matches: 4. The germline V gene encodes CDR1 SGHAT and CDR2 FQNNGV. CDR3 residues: CASNRGPREKLFF. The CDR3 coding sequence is TGTGCCAGCAACAGGGGGCCGCGTGAAAAACTGTTTTTT.

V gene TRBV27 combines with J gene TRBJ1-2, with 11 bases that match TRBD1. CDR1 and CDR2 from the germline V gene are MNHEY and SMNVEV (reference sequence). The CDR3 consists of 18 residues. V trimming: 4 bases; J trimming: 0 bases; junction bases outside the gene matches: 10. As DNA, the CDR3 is TGTGCCAGCAGTTCCAGGACAGGGGGCTTGATGGCTAACTATGGCTACACCTTC. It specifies CASSSRTGGLMANYGYTF.

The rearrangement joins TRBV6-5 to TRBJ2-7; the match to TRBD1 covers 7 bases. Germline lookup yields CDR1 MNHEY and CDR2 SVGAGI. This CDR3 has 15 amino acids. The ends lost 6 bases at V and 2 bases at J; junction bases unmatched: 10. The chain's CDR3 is CASRRPGQSPYEQYF. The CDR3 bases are TGTGCCAGCAGACGACCGGGACAGTCTCCCTACGAGCAGTACTTC.

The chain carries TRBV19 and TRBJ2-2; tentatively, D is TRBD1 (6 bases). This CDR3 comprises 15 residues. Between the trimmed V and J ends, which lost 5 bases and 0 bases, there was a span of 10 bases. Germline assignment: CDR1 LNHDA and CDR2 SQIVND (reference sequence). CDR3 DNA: TGTGCCAGTAGTCCCAGGACAGCGAACACCGGGGAGCTGTTTTTT. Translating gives CASSPRTANTGELFF.

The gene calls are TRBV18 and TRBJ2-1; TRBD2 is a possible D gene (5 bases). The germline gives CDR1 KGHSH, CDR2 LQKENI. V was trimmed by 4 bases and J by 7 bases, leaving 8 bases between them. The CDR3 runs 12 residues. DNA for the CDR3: TGTGCCAGCTCACTAGTAGCGAATGAGCAGTTCTTC. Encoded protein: CASSLVANEQFF. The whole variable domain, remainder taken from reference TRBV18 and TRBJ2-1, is NAGVMQNPRHLVRRRGQEARLRCSPMKGHSHVYWYRQLPEEGLKFMVYLQKENIIDESGMPKERFSAEFPKEGPSILRIQQVVRGDSAAYFCASSLVANEQFFGPGTRLTVL.

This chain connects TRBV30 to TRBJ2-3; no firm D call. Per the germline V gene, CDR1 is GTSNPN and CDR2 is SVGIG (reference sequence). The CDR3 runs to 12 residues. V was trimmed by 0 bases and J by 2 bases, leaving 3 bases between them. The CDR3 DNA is TGTGCCTGGAGTGTACTCACAGATACGCAGTATTTT. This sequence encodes CAWSVLTDTQYF.

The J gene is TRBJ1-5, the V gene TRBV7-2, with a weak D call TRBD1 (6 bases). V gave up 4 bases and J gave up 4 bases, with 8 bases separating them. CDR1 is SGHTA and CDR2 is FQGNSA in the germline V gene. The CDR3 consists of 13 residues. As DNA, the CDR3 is TGTGCCAGCAGCTGGGACACAAATCAGCCCCAGCATTTT. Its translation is CASSWDTNQPQHF. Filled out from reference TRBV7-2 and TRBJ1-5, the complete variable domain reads GAGVSQSPSNKVTEKGKDVELRCDPISGHTALYWYRQSLGQGLEFLIYFQGNSAPDKSGLPSDRFSAERTGGSVSTLTIQRTQQEDSAVYLCASSWDTNQPQHFGDGTRLSIL.

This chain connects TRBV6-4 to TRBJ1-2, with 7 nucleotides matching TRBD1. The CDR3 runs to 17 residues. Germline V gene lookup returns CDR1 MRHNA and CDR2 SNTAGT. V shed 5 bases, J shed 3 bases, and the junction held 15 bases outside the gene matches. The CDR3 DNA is TGTGCCAGCAGTTTGAACCGCTTAGGGGGCGCGGACTATGGCTACACCTTC. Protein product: CASSLNRLGGADYGYTF.

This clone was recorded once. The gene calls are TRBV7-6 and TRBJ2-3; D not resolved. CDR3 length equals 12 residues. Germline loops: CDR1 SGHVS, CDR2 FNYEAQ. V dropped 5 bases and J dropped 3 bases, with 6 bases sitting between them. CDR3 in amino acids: CASSPITDTQYF. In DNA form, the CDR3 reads TGTGCCAGCAGCCCTATAACAGATACGCAGTATTTT.

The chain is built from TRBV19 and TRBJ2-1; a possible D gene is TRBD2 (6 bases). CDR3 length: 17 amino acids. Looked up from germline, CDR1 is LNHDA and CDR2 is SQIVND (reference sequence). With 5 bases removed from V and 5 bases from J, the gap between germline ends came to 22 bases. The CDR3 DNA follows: TGTGCCAGTAGTCCAATAGCGGACCGAATTGGGAACAATGAGCAGTTCTTC. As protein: CASSPIADRIGNNEQFF.

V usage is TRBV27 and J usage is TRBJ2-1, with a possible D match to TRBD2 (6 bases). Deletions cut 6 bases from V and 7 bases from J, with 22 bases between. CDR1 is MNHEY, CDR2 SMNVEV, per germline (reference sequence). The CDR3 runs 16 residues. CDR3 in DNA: TGTGCCAGCAGCCCGCGACTAGTGCCTATGGGGAATGAGCAGTTCTTC. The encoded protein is CASSPRLVPMGNEQFF.

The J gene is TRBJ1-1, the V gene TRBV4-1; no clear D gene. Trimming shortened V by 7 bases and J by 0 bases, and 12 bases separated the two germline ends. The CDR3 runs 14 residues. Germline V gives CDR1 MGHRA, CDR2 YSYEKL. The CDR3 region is CASNRGNMNTEAFF. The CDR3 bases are TGCGCCAGCAACCGGGGTAACATGAACACTGAAGCTTTCTTT.

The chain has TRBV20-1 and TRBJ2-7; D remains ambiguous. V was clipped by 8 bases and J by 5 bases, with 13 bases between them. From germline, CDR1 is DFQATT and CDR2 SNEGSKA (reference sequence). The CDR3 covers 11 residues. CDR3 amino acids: CSTRLINEQYF. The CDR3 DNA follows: TGCAGTACTCGACTTATTAACGAGCAGTACTTC.

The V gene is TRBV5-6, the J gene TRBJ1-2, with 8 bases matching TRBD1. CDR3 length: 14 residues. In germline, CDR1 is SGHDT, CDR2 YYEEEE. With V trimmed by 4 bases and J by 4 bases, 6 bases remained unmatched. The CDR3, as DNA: TGTGCCAGCAGCCTCCGACAGGGGACCTATGGCTACACCTTC. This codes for CASSLRQGTYGYTF.

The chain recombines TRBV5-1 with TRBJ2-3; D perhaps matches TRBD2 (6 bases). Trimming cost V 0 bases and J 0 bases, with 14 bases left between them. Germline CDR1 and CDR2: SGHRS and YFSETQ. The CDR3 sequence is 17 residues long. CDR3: CASSLVGRGISTDTQYF. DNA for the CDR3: TGCGCCAGCAGCTTGGTGGGGCGGGGCATTAGCACAGATACGCAGTATTTT.

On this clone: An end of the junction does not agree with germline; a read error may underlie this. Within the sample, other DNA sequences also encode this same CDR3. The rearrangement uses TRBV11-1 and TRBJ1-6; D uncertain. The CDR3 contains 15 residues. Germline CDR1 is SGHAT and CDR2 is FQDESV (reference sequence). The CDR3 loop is CASSLEAAVNSPLHF. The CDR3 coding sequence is TGTGCCAGCAGCTTAGAAGCCGCCGTCAATTCCCCCCTCCACTTT.